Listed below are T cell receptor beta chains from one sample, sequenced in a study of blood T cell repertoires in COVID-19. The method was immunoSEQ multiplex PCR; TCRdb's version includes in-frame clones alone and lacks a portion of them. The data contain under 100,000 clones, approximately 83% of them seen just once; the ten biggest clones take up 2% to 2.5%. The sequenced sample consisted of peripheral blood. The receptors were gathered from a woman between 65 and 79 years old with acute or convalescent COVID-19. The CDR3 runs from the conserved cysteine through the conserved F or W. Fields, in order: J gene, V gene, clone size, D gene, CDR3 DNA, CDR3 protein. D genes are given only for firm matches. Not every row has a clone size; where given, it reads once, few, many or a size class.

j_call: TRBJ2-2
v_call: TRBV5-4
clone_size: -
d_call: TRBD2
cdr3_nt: TGTGCCAGCAGCTTCGGACTAGCGGGGGCGGACACCGGGGAGCTGTTTTTT
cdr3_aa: CASSFGLAGADTGELFF

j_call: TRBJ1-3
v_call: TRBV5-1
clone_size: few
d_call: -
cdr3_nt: TGCGCCAGCAGCTCGGCCCCTACTATCGGAAACACCATATATTTT
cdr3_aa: CASSSAPTIGNTIYF

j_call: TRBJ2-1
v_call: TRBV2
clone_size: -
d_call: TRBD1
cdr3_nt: TGTGCCAGCAGTGCTACAGGGGCGGGCTACAATGAGCAGTTCTTC
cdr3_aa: CASSATGAGYNEQFF

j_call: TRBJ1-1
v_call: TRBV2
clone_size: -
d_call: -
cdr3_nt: TGTGCCAGCAGCCTATTCCAGGGGAACACTGAAGCTTTCTTT
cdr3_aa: CASSLFQGNTEAFF

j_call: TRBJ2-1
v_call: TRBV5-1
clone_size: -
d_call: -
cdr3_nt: TGCGCCAGCAGCTTGGTTGCGGGGACCTCCTACAATGAGCAGTTCTTC
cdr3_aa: CASSLVAGTSYNEQFF

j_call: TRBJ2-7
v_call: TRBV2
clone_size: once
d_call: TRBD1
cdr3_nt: TGTGCCAGCAGTGGCACCTCGGGACAGGGCTACGAGCAGTACTTC
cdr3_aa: CASSGTSGQGYEQYF

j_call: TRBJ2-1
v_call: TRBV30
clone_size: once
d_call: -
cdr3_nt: TGTGCCTGGAGTGTGAAACAGGCCGGTGAGCAGTTCTTC
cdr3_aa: CAWSVKQAGEQFF

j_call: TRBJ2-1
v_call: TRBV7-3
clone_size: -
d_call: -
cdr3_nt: TGTGCCAGCAGCTTAATGGGCGATGAGCAGTTCTTC
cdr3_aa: CASSLMGDEQFF

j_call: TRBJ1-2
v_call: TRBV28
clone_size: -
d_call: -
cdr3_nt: TGTGCCAGCAGTTTGGGAGGGGAAGGGTTGCCCGCTAACTATGGCTACACCTTC
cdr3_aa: CASSLGGEGLPANYGYTF

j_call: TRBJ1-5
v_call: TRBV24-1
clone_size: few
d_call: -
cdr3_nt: TGTGCCACCAGTGATACGAGACAGTCAAGGAGCAATCAGCCCCAGCATTTT
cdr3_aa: CATSDTRQSRSNQPQHF

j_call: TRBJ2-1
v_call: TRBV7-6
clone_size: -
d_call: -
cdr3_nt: TGTGCCAGCAGCTTTTCACTCAGCGGCGAGCAGTTCTTC
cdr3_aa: CASSFSLSGEQFF

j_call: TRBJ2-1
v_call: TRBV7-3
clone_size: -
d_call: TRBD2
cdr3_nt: TGTGCCAGCAGCTTCCCGGGGGGCTCCTACAATGAGCAGTTCTTC
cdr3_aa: CASSFPGGSYNEQFF

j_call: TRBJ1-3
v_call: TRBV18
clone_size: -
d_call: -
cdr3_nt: TGTGCCAGCTCCGCAAGTTCAGGTGGAAACACCATATATTTT
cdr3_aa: CASSASSGGNTIYF

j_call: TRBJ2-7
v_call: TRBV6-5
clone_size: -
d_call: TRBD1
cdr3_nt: TGTGCCACCCAACCGGGACAGTCGCTCGCCTACGAGCAGTACTTC
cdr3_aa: CATQPGQSLAYEQYF

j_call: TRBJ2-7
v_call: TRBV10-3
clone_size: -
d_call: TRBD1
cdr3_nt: TGTGCCATCAGTGAGGAACAGGGGTGGGAGTACTTC
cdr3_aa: CAISEEQGWEYF

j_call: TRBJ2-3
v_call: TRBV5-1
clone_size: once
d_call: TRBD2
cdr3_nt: TGCGCCAGCAGCTTGGCGGGACGCGCGGGGGTGAGGCCAGGCACAGATACGCAGTATTTT
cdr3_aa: CASSLAGRAGVRPGTDTQYF

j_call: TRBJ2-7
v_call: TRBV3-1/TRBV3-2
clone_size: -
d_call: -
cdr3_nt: TGTGCCAGCAGCCCAGGGGCACCCGCCTACGAGCAGTACTTC
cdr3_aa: CASSPGAPAYEQYF

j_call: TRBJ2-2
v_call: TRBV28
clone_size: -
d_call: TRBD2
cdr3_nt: TGTGCCAGCAGTTTACGGGGGGTGCCGAACACCGGGGAGCTGTTTTTT
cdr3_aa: CASSLRGVPNTGELFF

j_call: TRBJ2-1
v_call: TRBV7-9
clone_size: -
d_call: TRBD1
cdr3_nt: TGTGCCAGCAGACCGACAGGGGGCGAGTACAATGAGCAGTTCTTC
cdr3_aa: CASRPTGGEYNEQFF

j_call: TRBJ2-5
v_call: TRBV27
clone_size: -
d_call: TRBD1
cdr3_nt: TGTGCCAGCAGTCCCCTAACAGGGGGCGAAGAGACCCAGTACTTC
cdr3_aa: CASSPLTGGEETQYF

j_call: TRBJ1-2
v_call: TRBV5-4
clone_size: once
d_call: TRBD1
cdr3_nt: TGTGCCAGCAGGGACCGCCGGGACAGGGATGGCTACACCTTC
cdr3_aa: CASRDRRDRDGYTF

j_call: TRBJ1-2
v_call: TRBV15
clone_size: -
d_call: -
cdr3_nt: TGTGCCACCAGCAGGGGACACCTCTATGGCTACACCTTC
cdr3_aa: CATSRGHLYGYTF

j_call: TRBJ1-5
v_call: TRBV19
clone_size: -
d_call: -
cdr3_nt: TGTGCCAGTAGTATAGGTCAGGGCCAGCCCCAGCATTTT
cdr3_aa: CASSIGQGQPQHF

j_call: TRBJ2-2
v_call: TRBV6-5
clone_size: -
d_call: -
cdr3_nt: TGTGCCAGCAGGTGGCAGGGGTCAACCGGGGAGCTGTTTTTT
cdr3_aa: CASRWQGSTGELFF

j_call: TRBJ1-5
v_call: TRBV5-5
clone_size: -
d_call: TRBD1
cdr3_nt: TGTGCCAGCAGCTACACGACAGGGGATCAGCCCCAGCATTTT
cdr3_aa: CASSYTTGDQPQHF

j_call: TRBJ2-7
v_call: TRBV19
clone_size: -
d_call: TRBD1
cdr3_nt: TGTGCCAGTAGTAGAGGACAGGGAATCTACGAGCAGTACTTC
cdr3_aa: CASSRGQGIYEQYF

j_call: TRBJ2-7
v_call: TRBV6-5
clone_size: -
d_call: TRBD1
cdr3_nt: TGTGCCAGCAGCCCCGGGACAGGGAAGTACGAGCAGTACTTC
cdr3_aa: CASSPGTGKYEQYF

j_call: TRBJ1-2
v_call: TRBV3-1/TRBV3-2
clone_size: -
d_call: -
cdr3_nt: TGTGCCAGCAGCTTCGGACTGATATTGCCCAACTATGGCTACACCTTC
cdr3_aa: CASSFGLILPNYGYTF